Below, 17 T cell receptor beta chains from the same sample are listed, as sequenced in a study of cytomegalovirus exposure and HLA in healthy donors. It was with 60 Vbeta and 13 Jbeta primers that the PCR ran. The assay was immunoSEQ multiplex PCR, and TCRdb's table has in-frame clones only and misses some. The sample holds around 140,000 clones. The specimen was PBMCs. These receptor sequences come from a male donor in good health and CMV-seronegative.

The gene calls are TRBV18 and TRBJ2-2; 9 nucleotides align to TRBD2. With V trimmed by 2 bases and J by 5 bases, 9 bases remained unmatched. Germline V gene sequence: CDR1 KGHSH, CDR2 LQKENI. The CDR3 is made up of 17 amino acids. Written as DNA, the CDR3 is TGTGCCAGCTCACCATCCGGGACTAGCCGAGAAACCGGGGAGCTGTTTTTT. Its translation is CASSPSGTSRETGELFF. The full variable domain, with the rest looked up from reference TRBV18 and TRBJ2-2, is NAGVMQNPRHLVRRRGQEARLRCSPMKGHSHVYWYRQLPEEGLKFMVYLQKENIIDESGMPKERFSAEFPKEGPSILRIQQVVRGDSAAYFCASSPSGTSRETGELFFGEGSRLTVL.

The CDR3 is CASSLQGETQYF. The DNA of the CDR3 is TGTGCCAGCAGCCTACAGGGAGAAACGCAGTATTTT. This chain uses TRBV11-1 with TRBJ2-3; D may be TRBD1 (6 bases). This CDR3 is 12 amino acids long. With 5 bases removed from V and 9 bases from J, the gap between germline ends came to 12 bases. Germline V gene data show CDR1 as SGHAT and CDR2 as FQDESV (reference sequence).

Details on this clone: No DNA is shown, since the ends of the CDR3 on it are uncertain; the CDR3 is the one TCRdb lists. The gene calls are TRBV6-1 and TRBJ2-2; the table's TRBD1 call for D was not verified on the DNA. The CDR3 adds up to 14 amino acids, both ends counted. Germline V gene lookup returns CDR1 MNHNS and CDR2 SASEGT. The CDR3 region is CASRPTGVPGSCFF.

This rearrangement joins TRBV19 to TRBJ2-7, with 8 bases identical to TRBD2. The CDR3 is 14 residues long. Germline loops: CDR1 LNHDA, CDR2 SQIVND (reference sequence). Trimming at V came to 5 bases and at J to 3 bases, leaving 6 bases not matched to a gene. The CDR3 region is CASSRLGGDYEQYF. The CDR3 DNA follows: TGTGCCAGTAGTCGACTCGGGGGGGACTACGAGCAGTACTTC.

The genes are TRBV19 and TRBJ2-3; D unresolved. CDR1 LNHDA and CDR2 SQIVND come from the germline V gene (reference sequence). This CDR3 comprises 13 residues. Trimming pared 6 bases from V and 2 bases from J, leaving 9 bases between. CDR3 DNA: TGTGCCAGTAGCCCTAATCCCACAGATACGCAGTATTTT. It encodes CASSPNPTDTQYF.

The chain uses TRBV18 and TRBJ1-1; D possibly corresponds to TRBD1 (5 bases). Germline CDR1 KGHSH, CDR2 LQKENI. Trimming removed 3 bases at V and 6 bases at J, with 11 bases between. The CDR3 totals 13 residues. This CDR3 reads CASSPTQGSEAFF. Written as DNA, the CDR3 is TGTGCCAGCTCACCCACGCAGGGTTCTGAAGCTTTCTTT.

In regard to this clone: The sample carries other DNA sequences with the same CDR3. This chain links TRBV19 with TRBJ2-5; possibly TRBD1 for D (5 bases). This CDR3 spans 13 amino acids. Trimming cost V 4 bases and J 5 bases, with 11 bases left between them. Germline CDR1 LNHDA, CDR2 SQIVND (reference sequence). The CDR3 sequence is CASSRGRGETQYF. The CDR3 DNA sequence: TGTGCCAGTAGTAGGGGTAGGGGCGAGACCCAGTACTTC.

V gene TRBV5-4 combines with J gene TRBJ2-1, with TRBD1 matching over 7 bases. The CDR3 totals 14 residues. V was clipped by 6 bases and J by 3 bases; unmatched bases: 6. CDR1 and CDR2 (germline): SGHNT, YYREEE (reference sequence). The CDR3 sequence is CASTVGGNYNEQFF. In DNA form, the CDR3 reads TGTGCCAGCACCGTAGGGGGCAACTACAATGAGCAGTTCTTC.

The chain carries TRBV14 and TRBJ2-5; 10 bases are shared with TRBD2. J lost 6 bases, V lost 1 base, and 5 bases had no gene match. The CDR3 length is 15 residues. Per the germline V gene, CDR1 is SGHDN and CDR2 is FVKESK. DNA of the CDR3: TGTGCCAGCAGCCAAGGGCTAGCGGGGGCCAAGACCCAGTACTTC. It codes for CASSQGLAGAKTQYF.

This CDR3 is CASSQDGREAFF. The DNA of the CDR3 is TGCGCCAGCAGCCAAGATGGCCGAGAAGCTTTCTTT. This rearrangement joins TRBV4-3 to TRBJ1-1, with D uncertain. V lost 0 bases and J lost 8, with 7 bases in between. Per germline, CDR1 LGHNA and CDR2 YSLEER. The CDR3 sequence is 12 residues long.

The rearrangement links TRBV28 to TRBJ1-2, with D maybe TRBD1 (5 bases). V was trimmed by 3 bases and J by 8 bases, leaving 13 bases between them. Per the germline V gene, CDR1 is MDHEN and CDR2 is SYDVKM. The CDR3 contains 13 residues. The CDR3 region has the DNA TGTGCCAGCAGTTTTGGGGCGGCTCGCGGCTACACCTTC. Amino acids: CASSFGAARGYTF.

V usage is TRBV6-4 and J usage is TRBJ1-1, with TRBD1 as a possible D gene (6 bases). The CDR3 consists of 13 residues. CDR1 is MRHNA, CDR2 SNTAGT, per germline. Trimming cost V 6 bases and J 13 bases, with 21 bases left between them. Written as DNA, the CDR3 is TGTGCCAGCAGAAAAGGTTCGATTACAGGGCTTTTCTTT. Translated: CASRKGSITGLFF.

The chain uses TRBV19 and TRBJ1-3; 7 bases fit TRBD1. This CDR3 is built from 17 residues. The germline gives CDR1 LNHDA, CDR2 SQIVND (reference sequence). V dropped 3 bases and J dropped 0; count of bases not matched to a gene: 8. As DNA, the CDR3 is TGTGCCAGTAGTATCGTCAGGGACAGCTTCTCTGGAAACACCATATATTTT. This translates into CASSIVRDSFSGNTIYF.

J is TRBJ2-7 and V is TRBV28, with 7 bases that match TRBD1. Unmatched junction bases numbered 7, after V lost 5 bases and J lost 0 bases. Germline CDR1 and CDR2: MDHEN and SYDVKM. The CDR3 length is 15 residues. CDR3 sequence (DNA): TGTGCCAGCAGTCCTCCGGACAGGAGCTCCTACGAGCAGTACTTC. Translated, it gives CASSPPDRSSYEQYF.

V and J are TRBV9 and TRBJ1-1; 7 bases map to TRBD1. Looked up from germline, CDR1 is SGDLS and CDR2 is YYNGEE. Trimming cost V 2 bases and J 1 base; bases outside gene matches: 5. This CDR3 is built from 15 residues. The CDR3 protein is CASSVTGVGNTEAFF. DNA of the CDR3: TGTGCCAGCAGCGTCACAGGGGTCGGGAACACTGAAGCTTTCTTT.

The chain links TRBV6-5 to TRBJ1-2; TRBD1 is a possible D gene (5 bases). The V gene lost 6 bases and the J gene lost 0 bases, with 11 bases spanning the gap. Germline CDR1 reads MNHEY; CDR2 reads SVGAGI. This CDR3 region has 14 residues. In DNA, the CDR3 is TGTGCCAGCAGAGGACAAGATACTAACTATGGCTACACCTTC. Translation: CASRGQDTNYGYTF.

V usage is TRBV11-1 and J usage is TRBJ1-1, with 9 bases fitting TRBD1. CDR3 length: 14 residues. Trimming removed 4 bases from V and 6 bases from J; junction bases left unmatched: 6. CDR1 and CDR2 (germline): SGHAT, FQDESV (reference sequence). The CDR3 bases are TGTGCCAGCAGCTCCCGGGACAGGGCATCTGAAGCTTTCTTT. This codes for CASSSRDRASEAFF.